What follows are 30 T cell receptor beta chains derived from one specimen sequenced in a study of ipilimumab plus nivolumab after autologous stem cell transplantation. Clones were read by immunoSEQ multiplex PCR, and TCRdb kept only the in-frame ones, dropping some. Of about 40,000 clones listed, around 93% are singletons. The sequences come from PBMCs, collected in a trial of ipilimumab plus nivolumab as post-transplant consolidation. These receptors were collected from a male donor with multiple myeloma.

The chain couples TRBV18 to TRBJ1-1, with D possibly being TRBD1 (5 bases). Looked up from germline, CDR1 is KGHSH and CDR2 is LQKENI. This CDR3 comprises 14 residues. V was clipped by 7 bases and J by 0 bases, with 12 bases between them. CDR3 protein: CASLNQGLNTEAFF. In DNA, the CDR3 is TGTGCCAGCTTAAATCAGGGACTGAACACTGAAGCTTTCTTT. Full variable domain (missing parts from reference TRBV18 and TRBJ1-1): NAGVMQNPRHLVRRRGQEARLRCSPMKGHSHVYWYRQLPEEGLKFMVYLQKENIIDESGMPKERFSAEFPKEGPSILRIQQVVRGDSAAYFCASLNQGLNTEAFFGQGTRLTVV.

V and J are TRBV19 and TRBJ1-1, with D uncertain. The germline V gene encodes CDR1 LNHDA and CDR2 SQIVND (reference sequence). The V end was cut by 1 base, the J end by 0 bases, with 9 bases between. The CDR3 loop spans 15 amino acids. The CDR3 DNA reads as TGTGCCAGTAGTATAGGGCAGGTGCTGAACACTGAAGCTTTCTTT. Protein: CASSIGQVLNTEAFF.

The CDR3 DNA sequence: TGTGCCAGCAGCTCCCGGGACATCTCCTACGAGCAGTACTTC. The encoded protein is CASSSRDISYEQYF. The chain combines TRBV9 with TRBJ2-7; tentative D call: TRBD1 (6 bases). Germline loops: CDR1 SGDLS, CDR2 YYNGEE. V was cut by 4 bases and J by 0 bases, with 11 bases left in between. The CDR3 is made up of 14 amino acids.

The CDR3 protein is CASSRGSYEQYF. CDR3 nucleotides: TGTGCCAGCAGTCGGGGTTCCTACGAGCAGTACTTC. The J gene is TRBJ2-7, the V gene TRBV2; perhaps TRBD2 as D (5 bases). Trimming cost V 5 bases and J 1 base, with 6 bases left between them. Germline V gene lookup returns CDR1 SNHLY and CDR2 FYNNEI. The CDR3 has 12 residues.

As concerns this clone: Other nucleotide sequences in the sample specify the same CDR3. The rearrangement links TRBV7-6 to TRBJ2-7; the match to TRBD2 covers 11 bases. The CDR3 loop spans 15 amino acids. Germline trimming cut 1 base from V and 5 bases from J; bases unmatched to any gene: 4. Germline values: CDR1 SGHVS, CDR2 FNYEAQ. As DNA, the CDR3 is TGTGCCAGCAGCTTAGTGCCACTAGCGGGGGACGAGCAGTACTTC. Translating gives CASSLVPLAGDEQYF.

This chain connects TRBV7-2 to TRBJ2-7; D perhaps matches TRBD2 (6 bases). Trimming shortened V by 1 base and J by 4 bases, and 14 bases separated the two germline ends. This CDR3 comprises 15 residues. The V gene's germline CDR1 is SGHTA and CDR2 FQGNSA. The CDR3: CASSLGDGSWYEQYF. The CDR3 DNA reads TGTGCCAGCAGCTTAGGAGACGGGAGTTGGTACGAGCAGTACTTC.

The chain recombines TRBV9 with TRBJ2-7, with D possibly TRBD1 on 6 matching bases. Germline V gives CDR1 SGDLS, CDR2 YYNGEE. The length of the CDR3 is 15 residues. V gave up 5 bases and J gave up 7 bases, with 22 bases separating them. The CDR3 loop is CASSLEGRGFREQYF. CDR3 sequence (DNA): TGTGCCAGCAGTTTAGAAGGCAGGGGCTTCAGGGAGCAGTACTTC. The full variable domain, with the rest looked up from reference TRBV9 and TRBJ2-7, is DSGVTQTPKHLITATGQRVTLRCSPRSGDLSVYWYQQSLDQGLQFLIQYYNGEERAKGNILERFSAQQFPDLHSELNLSSLELGDSALYFCASSLEGRGFREQYFGPGTRLTVT.

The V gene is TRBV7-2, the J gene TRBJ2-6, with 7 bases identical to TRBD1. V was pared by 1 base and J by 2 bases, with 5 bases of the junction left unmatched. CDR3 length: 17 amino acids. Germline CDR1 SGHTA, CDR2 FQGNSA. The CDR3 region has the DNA TGTGCCAGCAGCTTAGTATCTCAGGGGGCTGGGGCCAACGTCCTGACTTTC. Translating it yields CASSLVSQGAGANVLTF.

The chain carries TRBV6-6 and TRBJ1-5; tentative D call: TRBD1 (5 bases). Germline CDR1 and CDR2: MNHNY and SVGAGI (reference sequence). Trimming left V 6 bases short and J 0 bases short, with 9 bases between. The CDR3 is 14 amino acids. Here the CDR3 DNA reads TGTGCCAGCAGACGGGACCATAGCAATCAGCCCCAGCATTTT. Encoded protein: CASRRDHSNQPQHF.

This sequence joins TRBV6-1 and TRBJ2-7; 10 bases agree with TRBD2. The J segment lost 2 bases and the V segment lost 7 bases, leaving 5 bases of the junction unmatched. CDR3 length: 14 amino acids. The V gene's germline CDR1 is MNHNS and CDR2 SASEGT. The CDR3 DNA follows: TGTGCCAGCACCTGGACTAGCGGACCCTACGAGCAGTACTTC. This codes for CASTWTSGPYEQYF.

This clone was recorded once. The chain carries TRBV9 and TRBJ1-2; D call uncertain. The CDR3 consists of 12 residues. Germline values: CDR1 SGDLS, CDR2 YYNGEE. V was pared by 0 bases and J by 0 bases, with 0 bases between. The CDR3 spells CASSVANYGYTF. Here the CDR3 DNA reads TGTGCCAGCAGCGTAGCTAACTATGGCTACACCTTC.

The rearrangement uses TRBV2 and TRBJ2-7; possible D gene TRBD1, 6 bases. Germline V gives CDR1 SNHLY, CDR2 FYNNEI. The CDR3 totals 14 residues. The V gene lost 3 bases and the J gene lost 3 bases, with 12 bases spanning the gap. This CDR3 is CASSDLVRGYEQYF. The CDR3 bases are TGTGCCAGCAGTGACCTGGTCAGGGGCTACGAGCAGTACTTC.

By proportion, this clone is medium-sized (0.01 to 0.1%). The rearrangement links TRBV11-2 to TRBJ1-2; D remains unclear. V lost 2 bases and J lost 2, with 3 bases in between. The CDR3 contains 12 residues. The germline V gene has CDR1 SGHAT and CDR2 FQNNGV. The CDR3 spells CASSLTNYGYTF. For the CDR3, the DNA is TGTGCCAGCAGCTTAACCAACTATGGCTACACCTTC.

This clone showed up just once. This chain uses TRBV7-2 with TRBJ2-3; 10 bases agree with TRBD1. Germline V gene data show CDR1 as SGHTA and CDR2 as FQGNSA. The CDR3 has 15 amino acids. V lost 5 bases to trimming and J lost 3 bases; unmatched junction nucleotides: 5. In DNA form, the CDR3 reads TGTGCCAGCAGCCCGGGACAGGGGTTGACAGATACGCAGTATTTT. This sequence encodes CASSPGQGLTDTQYF.

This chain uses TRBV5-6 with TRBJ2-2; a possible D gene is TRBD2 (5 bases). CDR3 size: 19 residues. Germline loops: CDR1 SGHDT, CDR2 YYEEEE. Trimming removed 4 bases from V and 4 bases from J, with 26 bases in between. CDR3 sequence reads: CASSPLTPLTGSITGELFF. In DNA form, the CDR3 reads TGTGCCAGCAGCCCCCTGACCCCTCTAACGGGGTCCATCACCGGGGAGCTGTTTTTT.

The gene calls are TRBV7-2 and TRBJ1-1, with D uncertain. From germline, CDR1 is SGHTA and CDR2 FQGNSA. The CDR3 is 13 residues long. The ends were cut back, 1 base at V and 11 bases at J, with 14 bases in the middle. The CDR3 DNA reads TGTGCCAGCAGCTTAGGGCTCGTCAGGAGGGCTTTCTTT. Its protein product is CASSLGLVRRAFF.

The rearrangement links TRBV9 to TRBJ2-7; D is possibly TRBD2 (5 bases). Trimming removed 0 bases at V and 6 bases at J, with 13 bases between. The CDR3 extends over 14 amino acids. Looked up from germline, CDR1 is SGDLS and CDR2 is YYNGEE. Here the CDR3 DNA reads TGTGCCAGCAGCGTAGGTAGCGCGGAACTCGAGCAGTACTTC. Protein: CASSVGSAELEQYF.

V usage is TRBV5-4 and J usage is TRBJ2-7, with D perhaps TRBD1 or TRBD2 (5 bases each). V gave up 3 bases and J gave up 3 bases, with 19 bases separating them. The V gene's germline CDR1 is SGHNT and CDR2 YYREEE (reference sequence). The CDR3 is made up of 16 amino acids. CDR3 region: CASSSRGGPQVYEQYF. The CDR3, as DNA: TGTGCCAGCAGCTCGCGTGGGGGACCCCAAGTCTACGAGCAGTACTTC.

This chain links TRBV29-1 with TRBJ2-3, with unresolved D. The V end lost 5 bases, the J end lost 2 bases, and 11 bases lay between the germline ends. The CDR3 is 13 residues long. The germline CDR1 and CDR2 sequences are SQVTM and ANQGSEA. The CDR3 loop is CSVFLSLTDTQYF. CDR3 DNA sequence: TGCAGCGTTTTCCTTAGCCTCACAGATACGCAGTATTTT.

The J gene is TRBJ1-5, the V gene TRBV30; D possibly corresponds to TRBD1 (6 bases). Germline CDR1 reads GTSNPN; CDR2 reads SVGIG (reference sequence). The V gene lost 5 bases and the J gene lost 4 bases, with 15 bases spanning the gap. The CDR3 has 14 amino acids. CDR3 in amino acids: CAWATGFGNQPQHF. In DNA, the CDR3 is TGTGCCTGGGCCACAGGGTTCGGGAATCAGCCCCAGCATTTT.

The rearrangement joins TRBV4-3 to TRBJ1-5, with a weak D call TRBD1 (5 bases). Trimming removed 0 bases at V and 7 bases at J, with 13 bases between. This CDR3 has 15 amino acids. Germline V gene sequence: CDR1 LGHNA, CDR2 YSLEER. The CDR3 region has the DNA TGCGCCAGCAGCCAAGATAGGGCCAGGGAGCAGCCCCAGCATTTT. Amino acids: CASSQDRAREQPQHF.

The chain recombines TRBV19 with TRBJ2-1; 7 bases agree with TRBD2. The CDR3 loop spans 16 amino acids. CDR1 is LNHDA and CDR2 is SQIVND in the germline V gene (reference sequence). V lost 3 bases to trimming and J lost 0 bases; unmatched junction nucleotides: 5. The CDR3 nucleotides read TGTGCCAGTAGTATCGGACTAGTTATCTCCTACAATGAGCAGTTCTTC. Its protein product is CASSIGLVISYNEQFF.

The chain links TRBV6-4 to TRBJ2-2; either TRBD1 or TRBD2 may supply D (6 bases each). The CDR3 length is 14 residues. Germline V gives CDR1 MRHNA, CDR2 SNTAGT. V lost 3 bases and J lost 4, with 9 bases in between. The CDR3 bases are TGTGCCAGCAGTGAACAGGGAGGCACCGGGGAGCTGTTTTTT. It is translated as CASSEQGGTGELFF.

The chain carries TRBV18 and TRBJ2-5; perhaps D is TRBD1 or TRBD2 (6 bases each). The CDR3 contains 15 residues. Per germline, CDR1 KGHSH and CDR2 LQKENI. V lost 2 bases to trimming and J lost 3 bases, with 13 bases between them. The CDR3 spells CASSPSGEVEETQYF. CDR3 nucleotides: TGTGCCAGCTCACCATCAGGGGAGGTCGAAGAGACCCAGTACTTC.

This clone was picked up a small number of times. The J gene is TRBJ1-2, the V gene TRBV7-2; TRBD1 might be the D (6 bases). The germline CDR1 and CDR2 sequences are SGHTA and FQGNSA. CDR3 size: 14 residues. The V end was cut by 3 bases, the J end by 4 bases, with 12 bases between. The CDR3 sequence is CASSFNNRVYGYTF. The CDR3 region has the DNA TGTGCCAGCAGCTTTAACAACAGGGTCTATGGCTACACCTTC.

CDR3 sequence: CASSVFTATNEKLFF. The CDR3 region has the DNA TGTGCCAGCAGTGTCTTTACAGCAACTAATGAAAAACTGTTTTTT. The gene calls are TRBV25-1 and TRBJ1-4; no reliable D call. V was clipped by 4 bases and J by 0 bases, with 9 bases between them. Germline-derived CDR1 and CDR2 are MGHDK and SYGVNS. The CDR3 spans 15 residues.

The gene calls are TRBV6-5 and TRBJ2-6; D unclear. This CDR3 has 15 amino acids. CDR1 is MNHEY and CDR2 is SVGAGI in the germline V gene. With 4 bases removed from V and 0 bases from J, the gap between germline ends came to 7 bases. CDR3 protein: CASSSHTSGANVLTF. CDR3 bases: TGTGCCAGCAGTTCGCACACCTCTGGGGCCAACGTCCTGACTTTC.

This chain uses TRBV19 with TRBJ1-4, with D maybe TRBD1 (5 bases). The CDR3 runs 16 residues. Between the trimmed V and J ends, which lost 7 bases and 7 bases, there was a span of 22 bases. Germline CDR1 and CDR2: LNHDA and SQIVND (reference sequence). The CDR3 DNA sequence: TGTGCCAGTAAACAACCTCCCGGCAGGGTAGGTGAAAAACTGTTTTTT. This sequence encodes CASKQPPGRVGEKLFF.

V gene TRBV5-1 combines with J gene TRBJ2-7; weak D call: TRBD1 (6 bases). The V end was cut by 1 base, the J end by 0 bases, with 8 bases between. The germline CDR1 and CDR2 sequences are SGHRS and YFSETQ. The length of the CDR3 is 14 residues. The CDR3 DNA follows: TGCGCCAGCAGCTTGCTAGGGGGCTCCTACGAGCAGTACTTC. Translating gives CASSLLGGSYEQYF.

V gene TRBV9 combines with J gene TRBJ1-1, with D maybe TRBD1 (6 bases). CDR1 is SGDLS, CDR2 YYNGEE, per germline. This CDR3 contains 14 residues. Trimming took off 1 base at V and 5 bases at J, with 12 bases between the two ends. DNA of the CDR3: TGTGCCAGCAGCGTAAGCATTCAGGGGACTGAAGCTTTCTTT. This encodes CASSVSIQGTEAFF.